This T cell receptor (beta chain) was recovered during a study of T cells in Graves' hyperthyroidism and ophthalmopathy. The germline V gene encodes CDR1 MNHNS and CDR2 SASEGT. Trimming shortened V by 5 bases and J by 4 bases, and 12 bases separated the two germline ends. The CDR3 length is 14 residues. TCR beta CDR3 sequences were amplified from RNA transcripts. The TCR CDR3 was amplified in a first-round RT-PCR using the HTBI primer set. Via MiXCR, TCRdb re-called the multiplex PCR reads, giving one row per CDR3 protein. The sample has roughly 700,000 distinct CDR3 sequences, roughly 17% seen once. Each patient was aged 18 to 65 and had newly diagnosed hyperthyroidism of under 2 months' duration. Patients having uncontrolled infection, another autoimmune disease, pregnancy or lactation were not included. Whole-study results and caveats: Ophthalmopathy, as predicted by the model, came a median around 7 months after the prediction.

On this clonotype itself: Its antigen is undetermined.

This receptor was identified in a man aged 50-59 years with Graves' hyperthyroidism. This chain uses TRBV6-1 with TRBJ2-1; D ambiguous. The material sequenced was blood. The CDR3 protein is CASSTTLGYNEQFF. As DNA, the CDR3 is TGTGCCAGCAGTACGACTCTAGGGTACAATGAGCAGTTCTTC.